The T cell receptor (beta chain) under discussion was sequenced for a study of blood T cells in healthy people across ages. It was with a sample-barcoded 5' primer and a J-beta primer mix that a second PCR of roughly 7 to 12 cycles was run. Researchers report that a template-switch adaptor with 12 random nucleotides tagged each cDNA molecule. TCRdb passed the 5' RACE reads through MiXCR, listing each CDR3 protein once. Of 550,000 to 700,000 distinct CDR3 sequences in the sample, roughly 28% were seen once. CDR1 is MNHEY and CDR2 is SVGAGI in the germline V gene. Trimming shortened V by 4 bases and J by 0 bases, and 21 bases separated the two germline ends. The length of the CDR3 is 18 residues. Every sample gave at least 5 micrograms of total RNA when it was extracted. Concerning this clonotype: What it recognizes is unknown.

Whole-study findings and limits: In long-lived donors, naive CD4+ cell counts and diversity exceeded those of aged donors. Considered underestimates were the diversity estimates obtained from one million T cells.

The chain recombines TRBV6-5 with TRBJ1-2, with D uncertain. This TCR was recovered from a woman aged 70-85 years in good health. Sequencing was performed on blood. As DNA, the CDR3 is TGTGCCAGCAGTTCCCTAAAAATTACTCAGCAAGCTAACTATGGCTACACCTTC. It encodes CASSSLKITQQANYGYTF.